The clone carrying this T cell receptor beta chain showed up just a few times. Its antigen is undetermined. Sample barcodes and UMIs were carried by the TCR alpha and TCR beta cDNA libraries that 5'RACE generated with constant-segment primers. One entry per CDR3 protein, called by TCRdb with MiXCR from the 5' RACE reads. The sample holds roughly 500,000 distinct CDR3 sequences, 20% seen once. These data belong to a study of T-cell memory formation after mild COVID-19. Study observations and caveats: For contracting clones, CD4+ ones sat mainly in CM and EM, CD8+ in EMRA. In pre-infection memory, a portion of responding clones appeared, which suggested that cross-reactive memory joined. There was a balanced CD4/CD8 profile in clones contracting day 15 to 85, and later expanders leaned CD4+.

V was trimmed by 4 bases and J by 4 bases, leaving 13 bases between them. This CDR3 contains 13 residues. Looked up from germline, CDR1 is SQVTM and CDR2 is ANQGSEA. V and J are TRBV29-1 and TRBJ1-1; no reliable D call. Sequenced sample: PBMCs or a T cell subset sorted from them (not recorded which). This TCR derives from an adult woman who had mild COVID-19 (a few samples of this study predate the infection). Cell type and time point are not known. The CDR3 sequence is CSVVSSGGTEAFF. The CDR3 bases are TGCAGCGTTGTTTCCTCGGGAGGCACTGAAGCTTTCTTT. Full variable domain (missing parts from reference TRBV29-1 and TRBJ1-1): SAVISQKPSRDICQRGTSLTIQCQVDSQVTMMFWYRQQPGQSLTLIATANQGSEATYESGFVIDKFPISRPNLTFSTLTVSNMSPEDSSIYLCSVVSSGGTEAFFGQGTRLTVV.